This T cell receptor beta chain comes out of a study of OX40 agonist ivuxolimab in advanced cancers. About the study: Mean age about 60 years, range roughly 20 to 85; nearly 85% male. General study points: No determination was made of the antigen specificity of the expanded peripheral T cells. Clonal expansion from baseline to week 6 occurred in both CD4+ and CD8+ T cells.

Clones were sequenced by immunoSEQ multiplex PCR, and TCRdb holds only the in-frame ones, with some missing. The sample includes around 80,000 clones, 85% of them seen just once. Points on this clone: Its target is unknown.

Germline CDR1 SGHDN, CDR2 FVKESK. CDR3 length: 15 amino acids. Trimming took 0 bases from V and 9 from J; bases not matched to a gene: 4. The chain has TRBV14 and TRBJ1-6, with 8 nucleotides matching TRBD1. This TCR came from an adult with an advanced solid tumor such as melanoma, head and neck, liver or kidney cancer. Sequencing was performed on CD4+ or CD8+ T cells sorted from blood, taken in a trial of the OX40 agonist ivuxolimab. CDR3: CASSQDWTGSSPLHF. The CDR3 nucleotides read TGTGCCAGCAGCCAAGATTGGACAGGGAGTTCACCCCTCCACTTT.